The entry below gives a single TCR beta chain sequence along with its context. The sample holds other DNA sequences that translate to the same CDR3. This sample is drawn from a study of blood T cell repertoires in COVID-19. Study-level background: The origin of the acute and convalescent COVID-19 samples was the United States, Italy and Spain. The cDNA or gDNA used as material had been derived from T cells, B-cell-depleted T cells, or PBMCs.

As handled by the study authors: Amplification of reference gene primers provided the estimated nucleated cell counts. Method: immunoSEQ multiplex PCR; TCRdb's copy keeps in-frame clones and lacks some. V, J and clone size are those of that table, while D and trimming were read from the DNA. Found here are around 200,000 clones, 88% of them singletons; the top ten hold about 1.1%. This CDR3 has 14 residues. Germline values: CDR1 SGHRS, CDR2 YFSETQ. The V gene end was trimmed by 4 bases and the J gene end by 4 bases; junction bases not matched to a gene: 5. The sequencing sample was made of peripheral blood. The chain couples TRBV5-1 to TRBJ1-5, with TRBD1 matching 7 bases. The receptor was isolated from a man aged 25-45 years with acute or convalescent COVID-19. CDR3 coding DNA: TGCGCCAGCAGCCTTGGGACAGAGAATCAGCCCCAGCATTTT. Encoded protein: CASSLGTENQPQHF.